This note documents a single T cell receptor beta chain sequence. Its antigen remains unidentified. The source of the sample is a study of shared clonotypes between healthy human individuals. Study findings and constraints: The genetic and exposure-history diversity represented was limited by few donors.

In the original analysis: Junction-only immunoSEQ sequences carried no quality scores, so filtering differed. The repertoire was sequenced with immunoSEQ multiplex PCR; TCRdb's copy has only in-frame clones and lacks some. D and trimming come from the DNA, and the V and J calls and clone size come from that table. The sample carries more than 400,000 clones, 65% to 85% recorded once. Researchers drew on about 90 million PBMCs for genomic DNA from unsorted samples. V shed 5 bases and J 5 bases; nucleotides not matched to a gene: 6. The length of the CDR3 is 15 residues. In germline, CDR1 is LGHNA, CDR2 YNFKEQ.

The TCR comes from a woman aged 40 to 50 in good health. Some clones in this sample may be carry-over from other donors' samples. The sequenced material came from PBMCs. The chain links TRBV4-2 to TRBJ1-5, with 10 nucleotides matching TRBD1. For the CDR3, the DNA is TGTGCCAGCAGCTTGGGACAGGGGATTGATCAGCCCCAGCATTTT. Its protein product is CASSLGQGIDQPQHF.